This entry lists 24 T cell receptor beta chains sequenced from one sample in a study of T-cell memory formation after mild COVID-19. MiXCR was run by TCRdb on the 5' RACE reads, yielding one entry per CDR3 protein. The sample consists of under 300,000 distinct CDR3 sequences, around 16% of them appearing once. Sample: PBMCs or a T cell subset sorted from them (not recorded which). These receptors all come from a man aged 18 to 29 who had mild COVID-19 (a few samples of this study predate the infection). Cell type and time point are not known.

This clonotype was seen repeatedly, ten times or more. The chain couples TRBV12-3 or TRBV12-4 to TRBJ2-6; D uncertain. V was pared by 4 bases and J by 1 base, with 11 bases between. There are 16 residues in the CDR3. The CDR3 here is CASSSIQISGANVLTF. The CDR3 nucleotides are TGTGCCAGCAGTTCCATACAGATTTCTGGGGCCAACGTCCTGACTTTC.

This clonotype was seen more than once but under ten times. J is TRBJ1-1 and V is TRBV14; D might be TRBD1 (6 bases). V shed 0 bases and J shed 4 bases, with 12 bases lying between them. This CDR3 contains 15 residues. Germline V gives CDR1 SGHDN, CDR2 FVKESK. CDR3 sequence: CASSQESEGVTEAFF. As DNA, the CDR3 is TGTGCCAGCAGCCAAGAGAGTGAGGGGGTCACTGAAGCTTTCTTT.

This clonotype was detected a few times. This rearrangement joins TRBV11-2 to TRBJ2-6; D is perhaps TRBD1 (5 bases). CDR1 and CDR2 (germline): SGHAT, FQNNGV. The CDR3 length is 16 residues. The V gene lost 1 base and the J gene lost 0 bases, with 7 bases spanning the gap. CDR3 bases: TGTGCCAGCAGCTTAGGACAGCTCTCTGGGGCCAACGTCCTGACTTTC. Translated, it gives CASSLGQLSGANVLTF.

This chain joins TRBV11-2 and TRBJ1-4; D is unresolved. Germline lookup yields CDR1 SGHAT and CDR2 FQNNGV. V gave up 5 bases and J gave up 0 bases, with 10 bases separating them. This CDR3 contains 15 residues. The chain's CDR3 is CASSALRATNEKLFF. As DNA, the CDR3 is TGTGCCAGCAGCGCCTTACGGGCAACTAATGAAAAACTGTTTTTT.

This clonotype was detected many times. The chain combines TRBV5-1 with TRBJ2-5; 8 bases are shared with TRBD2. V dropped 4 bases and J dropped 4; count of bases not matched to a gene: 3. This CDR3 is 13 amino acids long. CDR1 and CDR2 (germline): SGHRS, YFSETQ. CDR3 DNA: TGCGCCAGCAGCCCCGGACTAGCAGAGACCCAGTACTTC. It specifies CASSPGLAETQYF.

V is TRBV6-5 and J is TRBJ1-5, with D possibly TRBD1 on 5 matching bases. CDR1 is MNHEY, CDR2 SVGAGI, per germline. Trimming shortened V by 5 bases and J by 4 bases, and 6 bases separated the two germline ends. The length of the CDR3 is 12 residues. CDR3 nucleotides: TGTGCCAGCAGTCGACAGAATCAGCCCCAGCATTTT. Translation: CASSRQNQPQHF.

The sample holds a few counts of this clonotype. In DNA form, the CDR3 reads TGTGCCAGCAGCCTTATGCCTCTATACAATGAGCAGTTCTTC. This encodes CASSLMPLYNEQFF. The chain links TRBV21-1 to TRBJ2-1. TRBV21-1 is described as a pseudogene. The CDR3 consists of 14 residues.

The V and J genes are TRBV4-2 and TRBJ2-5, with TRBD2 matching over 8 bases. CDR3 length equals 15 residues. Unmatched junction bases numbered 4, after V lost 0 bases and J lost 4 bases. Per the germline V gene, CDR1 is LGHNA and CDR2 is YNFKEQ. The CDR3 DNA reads TGTGCCAGCAGCCAAGATTACGGGGGGGCAGAGACCCAGTACTTC. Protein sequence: CASSQDYGGAETQYF.

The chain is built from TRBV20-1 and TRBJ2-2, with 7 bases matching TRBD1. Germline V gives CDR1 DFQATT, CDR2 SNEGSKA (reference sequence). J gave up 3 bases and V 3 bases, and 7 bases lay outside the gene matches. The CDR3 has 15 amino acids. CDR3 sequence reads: CSARWKGAHTGELFF. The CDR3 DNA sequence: TGCAGTGCTAGGTGGAAGGGGGCCCACACCGGGGAGCTGTTTTTT.

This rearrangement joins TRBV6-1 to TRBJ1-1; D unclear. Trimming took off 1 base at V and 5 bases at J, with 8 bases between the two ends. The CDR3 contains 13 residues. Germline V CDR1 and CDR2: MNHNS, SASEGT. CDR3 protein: CASSEEEGTEAFF. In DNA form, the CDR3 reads TGTGCCAGCAGTGAAGAGGAGGGTACTGAAGCTTTCTTT.

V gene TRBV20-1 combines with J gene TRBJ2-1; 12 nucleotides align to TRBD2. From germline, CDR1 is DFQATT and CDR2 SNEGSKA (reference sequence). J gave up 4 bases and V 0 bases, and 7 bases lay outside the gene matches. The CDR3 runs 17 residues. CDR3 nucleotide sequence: TGCAGTGCTAGAGATGTACGACTAGCGGGGGTATACAATGAGCAGTTCTTC. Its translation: CSARDVRLAGVYNEQFF.

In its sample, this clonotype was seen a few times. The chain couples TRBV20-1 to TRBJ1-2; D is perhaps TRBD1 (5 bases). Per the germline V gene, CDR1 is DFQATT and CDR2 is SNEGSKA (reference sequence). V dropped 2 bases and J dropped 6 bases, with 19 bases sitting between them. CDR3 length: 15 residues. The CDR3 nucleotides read TGCAGTGCTAGATTGCGGGGACTTCGTCGCGATGGCTACACCTTC. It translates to CSARLRGLRRDGYTF.

The CDR3 DNA reads as TGTGCCAGCAGCCGCCAGGCGGGGCCCCAGCATTTT. This gives the protein CASSRQAGPQHF. The chain is built from TRBV7-2 and TRBJ1-5; no clear D gene. Between the trimmed V and J ends, which lost 5 bases and 9 bases, there was a span of 11 bases. Germline loops: CDR1 SGHTA, CDR2 FQGNSA. The CDR3 runs 12 residues.

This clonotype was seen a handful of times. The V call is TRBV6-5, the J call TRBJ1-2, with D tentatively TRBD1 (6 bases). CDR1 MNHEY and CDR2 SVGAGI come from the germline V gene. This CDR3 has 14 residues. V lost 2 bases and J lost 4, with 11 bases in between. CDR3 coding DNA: TGTGCCAGCAGTTACCCAGGGACACCCTATGGCTACACCTTC. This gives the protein CASSYPGTPYGYTF.

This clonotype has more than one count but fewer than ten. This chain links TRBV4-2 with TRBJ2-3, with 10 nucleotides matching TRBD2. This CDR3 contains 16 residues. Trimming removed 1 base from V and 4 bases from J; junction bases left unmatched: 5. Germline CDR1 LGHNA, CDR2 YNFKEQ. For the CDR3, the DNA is TGTGCCAGCAGCCAAGTGGCAGCGGGGGGGCCAGATACGCAGTATTTT. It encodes CASSQVAAGGPDTQYF.

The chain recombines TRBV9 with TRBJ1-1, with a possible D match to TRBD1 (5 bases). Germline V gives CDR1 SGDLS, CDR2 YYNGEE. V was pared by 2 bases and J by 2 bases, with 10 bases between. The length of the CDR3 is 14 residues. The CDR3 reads CASSVDGQNTEAFF. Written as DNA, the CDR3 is TGTGCCAGCAGCGTCGACGGACAAAACACTGAAGCTTTCTTT.

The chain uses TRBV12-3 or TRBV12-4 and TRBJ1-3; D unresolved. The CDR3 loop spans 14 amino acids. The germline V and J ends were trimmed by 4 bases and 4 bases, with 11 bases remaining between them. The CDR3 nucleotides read TGTGCCAGCAGTTCCCTGGGATTCGGAAACACCATATATTTT. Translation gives CASSSLGFGNTIYF.

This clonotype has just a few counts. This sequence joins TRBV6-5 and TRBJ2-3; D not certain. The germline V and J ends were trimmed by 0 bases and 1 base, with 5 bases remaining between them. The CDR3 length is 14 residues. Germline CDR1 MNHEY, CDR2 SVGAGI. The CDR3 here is CASSYSGRTDTQYF. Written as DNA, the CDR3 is TGTGCCAGCAGTTACTCTGGTCGCACAGATACGCAGTATTTT.

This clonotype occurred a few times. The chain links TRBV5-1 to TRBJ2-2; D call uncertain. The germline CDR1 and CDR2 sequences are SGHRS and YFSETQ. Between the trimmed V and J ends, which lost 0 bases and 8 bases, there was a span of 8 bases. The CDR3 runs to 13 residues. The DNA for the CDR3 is TGCGCCAGCAGCTTGGGGTCCTCTGGGGAGCTGTTTTTT. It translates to CASSLGSSGELFF.

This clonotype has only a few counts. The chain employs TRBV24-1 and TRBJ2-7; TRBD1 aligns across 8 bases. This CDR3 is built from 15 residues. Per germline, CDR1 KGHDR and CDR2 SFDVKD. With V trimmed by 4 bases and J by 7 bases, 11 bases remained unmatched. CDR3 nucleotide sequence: TGTGCCACCAGTGACTCCAGCGCAGGGGGCGAAGAGCAGTACTTC. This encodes CATSDSSAGGEEQYF.

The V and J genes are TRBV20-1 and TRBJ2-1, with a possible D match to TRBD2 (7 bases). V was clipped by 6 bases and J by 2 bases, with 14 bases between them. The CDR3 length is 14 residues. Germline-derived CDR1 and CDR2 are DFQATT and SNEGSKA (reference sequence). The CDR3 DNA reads TGCAGTGCGAGTAGGGGGGGGACCTACAATGAGCAGTTCTTC. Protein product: CSASRGGTYNEQFF.

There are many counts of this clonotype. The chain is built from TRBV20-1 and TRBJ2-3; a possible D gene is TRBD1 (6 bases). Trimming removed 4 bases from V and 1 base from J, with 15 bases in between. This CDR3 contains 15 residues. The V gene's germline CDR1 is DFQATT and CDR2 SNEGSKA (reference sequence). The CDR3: CSATRRQAGTDTQYF. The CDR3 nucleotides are TGCAGTGCTACCAGACGACAGGCGGGCACAGATACGCAGTATTTT.

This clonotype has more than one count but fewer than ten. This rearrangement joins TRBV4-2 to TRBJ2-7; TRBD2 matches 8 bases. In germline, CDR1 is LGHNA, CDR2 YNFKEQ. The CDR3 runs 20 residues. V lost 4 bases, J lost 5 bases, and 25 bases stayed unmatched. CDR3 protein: CASSLLPGTSMVRWPNEQYF. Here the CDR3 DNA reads TGTGCCAGCAGCCTCCTCCCCGGGACTAGTATGGTACGATGGCCGAACGAGCAGTACTTC.

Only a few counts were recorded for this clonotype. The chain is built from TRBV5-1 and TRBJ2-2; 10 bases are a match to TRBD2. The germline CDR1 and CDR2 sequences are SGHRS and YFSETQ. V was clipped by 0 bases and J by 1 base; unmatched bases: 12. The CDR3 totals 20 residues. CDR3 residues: CASSLAGRLAGDKNTGELFF. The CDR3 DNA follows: TGCGCCAGCAGCTTGGCCGGGAGGCTAGCGGGGGACAAGAACACCGGGGAGCTGTTTTTT. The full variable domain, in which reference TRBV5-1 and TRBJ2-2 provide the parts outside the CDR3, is KAGVTQTPRYLIKTRGQQVTLSCSPISGHRSVSWYQQTPGQGLQFLFEYFSETQRNKGNFPGRFSGRQFSNSRSEMNVSTLELGDSALYLCASSLAGRLAGDKNTGELFFGEGSRLTVL.